Sequencing of this T cell receptor (beta chain) was carried out in a study of T cells in Graves' hyperthyroidism and ophthalmopathy. Points from the study as a whole: The model foresaw ophthalmopathy a median approximately 6.3 months prior to onset. Separating ophthalmopathy from stable hyperthyroidism was achieved by a 13 V-J model.

The CDR3 regions of TCR beta were amplified from RNA transcripts. Researchers ran a first-round RT-PCR on the TCR CDR3 using the HTBI primer set. TCRdb itself ran the multiplex PCR reads through MiXCR, one entry per CDR3 protein. The table has hundreds of thousands of distinct CDR3 sequences, approximately 14% seen once; the top ten hold roughly 13%. Germline V gene data show CDR1 as SGHDT and CDR2 as YYEEEE. The V gene lost 0 bases and the J gene lost 2 bases, with 11 bases spanning the gap. The CDR3 consists of 15 residues. Turning to this clonotype: Its antigen is unknown.

The receptor was isolated from a man aged 18-30 years with Graves' ophthalmopathy. The V call is TRBV5-6, the J call TRBJ1-2, with D perhaps TRBD1 (5 bases). The sequencing sample was made of blood. CDR3 loop: CASSLGGSPNYGYTF. CDR3 bases: TGTGCCAGCAGCTTGGGGGGGTCCCCCAACTATGGCTACACCTTC.